The clone carrying this T cell receptor (beta chain) was counted between two and nine times. Its antigen is not identified. This entry belongs to a study of beta chain features in type 1 diabetes. General observations from the study: Moderately but significantly shorter TCRB CDR3s were found in Type 1 diabetes patients in all four CD4+ subsets.

Since all of the isolated RNA was reverse transcribed, expressed TCRB transcripts were what got sequenced. The repertoire was sequenced with immunoSEQ multiplex PCR; TCRdb's copy has only in-frame clones and lacks some. The repertoire has roughly 700,000 clones, roughly 13% of them found once; the top ten carry 0.02% to 0.025%. Losses at the gene ends were 0 bases for V and 0 bases for J; bases not matched to a gene: 3. The CDR3 is 16 residues long. The germline V gene has CDR1 SGHRS and CDR2 YFSETQ. The J gene is TRBJ2-3, the V gene TRBV5-1, with TRBD2 matching 8 bases. This receptor was identified in a man aged 18 to 30 with type 1 diabetes. Material: naive CD4+ T cells from blood. CDR3 protein: CASSLDSGISTDTQYF. The CDR3 DNA follows: TGCGCCAGCAGCTTGGATAGCGGGATTAGCACAGATACGCAGTATTTT.